The 24 T cell receptor beta chains presented below share a single source sample, sequenced in a study of T cells expressing NK-cell markers. TCRdb re-called the 5' RACE reads; every CDR3 protein appears as one record, without DNA. This table holds 400,000 or so distinct CDR3 sequences. The sequenced material came from blood T cells: a sorted CD56 or NKG2C T cell subset, CD4+ or CD8+ T cells, or bulk PBMC T cells (not recorded which). All receptors derive from a woman between 50 and 59 years old in good health.

The chain recombines TRBV5-1 with TRBJ2-1; checking the TCRdb D call of TRBD1 is not possible without DNA. Germline lookup yields CDR1 SGHRS and CDR2 YFSETQ. This CDR3 comprises 15 residues. The CDR3 reads CASSLGGVQNNEQFF.

CDR3 protein: CASSPLYVTGELFF. The chain employs TRBV4-2 and TRBJ2-2. The CDR3 is made up of 14 amino acids. Germline CDR1 reads LGHNA; CDR2 reads YNFKEQ.

The chain is built from TRBV7-2 and TRBJ1-5; TCRdb's D call of TRBD1 is untestable without DNA. Germline CDR1 is SGHTA and CDR2 is FQGNSA. The CDR3 runs 13 residues. CDR3 region: CASSLTGAQPQHF.

The chain uses TRBV12-3 or TRBV12-4 and TRBJ2-1. The CDR3 runs to 16 residues. The CDR3 protein is CASSFGLAATYNEQFF.

The V gene is TRBV11-2, the J gene TRBJ2-5; TCRdb reports TRBD1, a call that lacks DNA to check it against. The CDR3 has 17 residues. The germline CDR1 and CDR2 sequences are SGHAT and FQNNGV. The CDR3 here is CASRLNPGPTNQETQYF.

The V and J genes are TRBV5-1 and TRBJ1-6; as DNA is missing, the TRBD1 call by TCRdb cannot be tested. CDR1 SGHRS and CDR2 YFSETQ come from the germline V gene. CDR3 length: 15 residues. CDR3 sequence reads: CASSFGQGKASPLHF.

This sequence joins TRBV4-1 and TRBJ2-3. This CDR3 is built from 15 residues. The germline V gene encodes CDR1 MGHRA and CDR2 YSYEKL. The CDR3 protein is CASSQDPVARDTQYF.

The V and J genes are TRBV10-3 and TRBJ2-2; checking the TCRdb D call of TRBD1 is not possible without DNA. CDR1 ENHRY and CDR2 SYGVKD come from the germline V gene. This CDR3 comprises 17 residues. CDR3 loop: CAISVNRDRADTGELFF.

V is TRBV30 and J is TRBJ2-3; TCRdb designates TRBD2, a call that cannot be tested without DNA. CDR3 length: 12 residues. Germline V CDR1 and CDR2: GTSNPN, SVGIG (reference sequence). CDR3 residues: CASGLSLDTQYF.

V is TRBV12-3 or TRBV12-4 and J is TRBJ2-4. The CDR3 loop spans 14 amino acids. CDR3 protein: CASRATIAKNIQYF.

V gene TRBV29-1 combines with J gene TRBJ1-1; TCRdb's D call, TRBD1, is unchecked because there is no DNA. The CDR3 runs to 11 residues. Germline CDR1 and CDR2: SQVTM and ANQGSEA. The CDR3 here is CSVLQGAKAFF.

This rearrangement joins TRBV9 to TRBJ1-2; checking the TCRdb D call of TRBD1 is not possible without DNA. CDR3 size: 14 residues. From germline, CDR1 is SGDLS and CDR2 YYNGEE. This CDR3 reads CASSVEGTSYGYTF.

The V call is TRBV29-1, the J call TRBJ1-2; the D call of TRBD1 rests on TCRdb alone, since no DNA is present to check it. Germline V gene sequence: CDR1 SQVTM, CDR2 ANQGSEA. This CDR3 contains 13 residues. The CDR3 loop is CSVREERGYGYTF. The complete variable domain, with remaining parts taken from reference TRBV29-1 and TRBJ1-2, reads SAVISQKPSRDICQRGTSLTIQCQVDSQVTMMFWYRQQPGQSLTLIATANQGSEATYESGFVIDKFPISRPNLTFSTLTVSNMSPEDSSIYLCSVREERGYGYTFGSGTRLTVV.

The chain has TRBV5-1 and TRBJ2-5; TCRdb returns TRBD2, unconfirmable since there is no DNA. Germline values: CDR1 SGHRS, CDR2 YFSETQ. The CDR3 loop spans 17 amino acids. The CDR3 is CASSLLLAGGPKETQYF.

The V gene is TRBV20-1, the J gene TRBJ2-7. CDR3 length: 16 amino acids. CDR1 is DFQATT and CDR2 is SNEGSKA in the germline V gene (reference sequence). The CDR3: CSARDPGSGRAYEQYF.

This chain joins TRBV7-9 and TRBJ2-1; TCRdb's D call, TRBD1, is unchecked because there is no DNA. CDR1 SEHNR and CDR2 FQNEAQ come from the germline V gene (reference sequence). The CDR3 covers 16 residues. CDR3: CASSSHLQGLDNEQFF.

The rearrangement joins TRBV5-1 to TRBJ2-7; TCRdb calls TRBD2, which cannot be checked without DNA. Germline V lookup: CDR1 SGHRS, CDR2 YFSETQ. The CDR3 is made up of 14 amino acids. The CDR3 protein is CASSLELAVYEQYF.

The V gene is TRBV20-1, the J gene TRBJ2-1. The CDR3 consists of 12 residues. CDR1 and CDR2 (germline): DFQATT, SNEGSKA (reference sequence). The CDR3 region is CSAGGFDNEQFF.

This sequence joins TRBV12-3 or TRBV12-4 and TRBJ2-5. The CDR3 totals 13 residues. The CDR3 sequence: CASSEGLAATQYF.

This chain links TRBV6-2 or TRBV6-3 with TRBJ2-2; there is no DNA to check the TCRdb D call of TRBD2. Germline CDR1 MNHEY, CDR2 SVGEGT. The CDR3 length is 14 residues. The CDR3 protein is CASSSLAGAGELFF.

The rearrangement uses TRBV4-1 and TRBJ2-1. CDR1 is MGHRA, CDR2 YSYEKL, per germline. CDR3 length: 15 amino acids. The CDR3 sequence: CASSQESVVRNEQFF.

The rearrangement uses TRBV12-3 or TRBV12-4 and TRBJ2-5; checking the TCRdb D call of TRBD2 is not possible without DNA. The CDR3 sequence is 17 residues long. This CDR3 reads CASSSRRGLAGEETQYF.

V usage is TRBV7-9 and J usage is TRBJ2-1. The germline V gene encodes CDR1 SEHNR and CDR2 FQNEAQ (reference sequence). This CDR3 comprises 13 residues. The CDR3: CASSPASDNEQFF. Supplemented by reference TRBV7-9 and TRBJ2-1, the full variable domain reads DTGVSQNPRHKITKRGQNVTFRCDPISEHNRLYWYRQTLGQGPEFLTYFQNEAQLEKSRLLSDRFSAERPKGSFSTLEIQRTEQGDSAMYLCASSPASDNEQFFGPGTRLTVL.

This chain uses TRBV15 with TRBJ2-2; the D call of TRBD1 rests on TCRdb alone, since no DNA is present to check it. Looked up from germline, CDR1 is LNHNV and CDR2 is YYDKDF (reference sequence). CDR3 length: 16 residues. CDR3 region: CATSPSTGGGTGELFF.